This TCR beta chain was sequenced in a study of OX40 agonist ivuxolimab in advanced cancers. Regarding the study as a whole: There was clonal expansion of CD4+ and CD8+ blood T cells by week 6 at 0.1 to 3.0 mg/kg.

V was trimmed by 4 bases and J by 3 bases, leaving 11 bases between them. Germline V gene lookup returns CDR1 SGHKS and CDR2 YYEKEE (reference sequence). This CDR3 has 14 residues. About this clone: Its cognate antigen is unknown.

Assay: immunoSEQ multiplex PCR; the TCRdb copy retains only in-frame clones and omits some. The table records tens of thousands of clones, approximately 90% of them present only once. This material consisted of CD4+ or CD8+ T cells sorted from blood, taken in a trial of the OX40 agonist ivuxolimab. The clonotype comes from an adult with an advanced solid tumor such as melanoma, head and neck, liver or kidney cancer. The rearrangement joins TRBV5-5 to TRBJ2-1, with D perhaps matching TRBD1 (6 bases). The CDR3 loop reads CASSIPDSYNEQFF. CDR3 coding DNA: TGTGCCAGCAGCATCCCGGACAGCTACAATGAGCAGTTCTTC.